The present T cell receptor beta chain was sequenced within a study of shared clonotypes between healthy human individuals. Germline lookup yields CDR1 LNHNV and CDR2 YYDKDF (reference sequence). V dropped 6 bases and J dropped 7 bases, with 18 bases sitting between them. This CDR3 region has 14 residues. Profiling relied on immunoSEQ multiplex PCR, and the TCRdb table lists in-frame clones only, not all of them. The top ten hold approximately 0.4% of the sample, which has about 2.3 million clones, 85% to 95% seen once. Study observations and caveats: Rarefaction exposed incomplete sorted-subset sequencing despite large depth.

Notes on this clone: Its antigen is as yet unknown.

The sequence was collected from a man between 18 and 29 years old in good health. Some clones in this sample may be carry-over from other donors' samples. V and J are TRBV15 and TRBJ1-2; D possibly corresponds to TRBD1 (5 bases). Sequenced: naive CD4+ T cells from PBMCs. Noted subset: CD45RA+ positively selected. The CDR3 loop is CATRRSLQEFGYTF. CDR3 DNA: TGTGCCACCAGAAGAAGTTTACAGGAGTTTGGCTACACCTTC.